A single T cell receptor beta chain is shown here with its context. This receptor's antigen is unknown. Base qualities are not recorded, but no much larger clone differs from it by a single base. The data were taken from a study of cytomegalovirus exposure and HLA in healthy donors (TCRdb year 2017). Turning to the overall study: According to an earlier analysis of around 600 of the donors, about 179 million T cells yielded 95 million to 140 million unique TCR beta sequences and about 300 Gb of sequence data. Roughly 300 gigabases of sequencing data and tens of millions of unique TCR sequences made up an early release that covered 500 to 650 HLA-typed donors. Of the roughly 400 genotyped donors, about 80% fell in the genetic ancestry cluster associated with self-reported Caucasian donors. The study aimed to test whether cataloging public T cell receptors could reveal signatures of past pathogen exposure. The study used immunosequencing to profile the T cell repertoires of several hundred subjects and linked those repertoires to cytomegalovirus serostatus. Along with the roughly 670-subject first cohort, a separate validation cohort of over a hundred different subjects was used. To predict cytomegalovirus infection status, the study combined high-throughput TCR immunosequencing, statistical association of individual TCRs with disease status, and machine learning. To study patterns of TCR occurrence, a later analysis re-analyzed previously published TCR beta repertoires from 700 or so donors and added high-resolution HLA genotyping. The later analysis used no new phenotypic data to find candidate immune exposures, relying instead on TCR beta sequences and their occurrence across donors. An earlier analysis of fewer than 700 of the donors applied high-throughput TCR beta sequencing to assess whether each TCR beta V gene segment acted as functional or pseudogenic. Donor age, sex, ethnicity and CMV serostatus were compiled together with the repertoire data. A later genetic analysis took genome-wide SNP genotypes for about three fifths of the roughly 670 donors and used that subset as a discovery cohort. Every repertoire in the discovery cohort had been generated on one and the same sequencing platform. Both class I and class II loci were covered by HLA typing, at four-digit resolution. The number of typed donors differed by locus: roughly 629-640 for A, B, C, DRB1 and DQB1; approximately 520 for DQA1; 606 for DPA1; and around 470 for DPB1. Four to six DR-DQ haplotypes were handled as single units for association and clustering, since linkage in the cohort was strong. On average, 235,054 unique TCR beta nucleotide sequences were sequenced per donor among roughly 430 genotyped donors of the cohort, with 15% to 20% of those sequences being non-productive. Results the study describes overall, beyond this receptor: The cohort was sequenced for TCR beta chains only, and without alpha or paired-chain data the features that could be detected were limited. Linkage disequilibrium might explain the correlated functional status among segregating V segments, but an unknown experimental factor could not be ruled out. A cluster of highly shared sequence variants was judged likely to represent a technical artifact of the sequencing pipeline. According to a later analysis, most CMV-associated TCR beta chains appeared to be HLA-restricted, and the HLA associations seemed to be driven largely by CMV exposure. In a later analysis, HLA-associated TCR beta chains were found to be more clonally expanded and to have lower generation probabilities than equally common non-associated chains. Sequencing depth was assumed to be roughly uniform across donors in the presence/absence analyses, though that assumption may not hold. Three of the identified cytomegalovirus-associated TCR beta chains were confirmed in vitro to be specific for cytomegalovirus antigens. An association between a missense DCLRE1C variant and V-gene and J-gene trimming of TCR beta chains was found in a later genetic analysis and replicated in an independent cohort. Because some donors lacked HLA typing at each locus, the association tests relied only on the typed subset. According to a later genetic analysis, donors in an Asian-associated ancestry cluster had fewer N-insertions in productive TCRs than the approximately 650-donor mean. When HLA alleles, especially DR and DQ, strongly co-occurred, attributing TCR associations to individual alleles was difficult. While some public TCRs were present in many individuals, most TCR sequences turned up only very rarely across donors. In a later analysis, more than 15,000 TCR beta sequences were associated with specific HLA alleles at a false discovery rate of 0.05. Roughly 15 rarely observed V segments, including chromosome 9 orphons, were excluded from the earlier analysis of some 590 of the donors because counts were too low. Immune exposure information for the cohort was limited to CMV serostatus. In a later analysis, several top co-occurrence clusters were reported to appear linked to parvovirus B19, influenza, CMV and Epstein-Barr virus. The classifier was reported to diagnose cytomegalovirus status with high specificity and sensitivity in both the original and validation cohorts. The authors suggested that the approach could potentially be generalized to other disease states and immunological phenotypes. A further reported finding was that TCR beta sequences accurately predicted the HLA-A and HLA-B alleles for most subjects in the first cohort. In a later analysis, TCR association rates were found to vary across HLA loci, with the most associated TCRs seen for DRB1 alleles and the fewest for HLA-C alleles. A total of 150 to 200 TCR beta chains were listed by the study as associated with cytomegalovirus. An earlier analysis of 587 of the donors showed that most TCR beta V segments appeared in productive rearrangements either about 90% or about 30% of the time, which broadly matched IMGT annotations. Some IMGT-functional V segments, including TRBV6-2 and TRBV6-3, could not be told apart with the 87-base-pair reads, so those segments were excluded.

The library was obtained by the immunoSEQ multiplex PCR assay. For the multiplex PCR, a mixture combining 60 forward primers for TCR Vbeta segments and 13 reverse primers for TCR Jbeta segments was used. A multiplex PCR assay on genomic DNA amplified the CDR3 region of rearranged TCR beta genes. The amplified TCR beta libraries were sequenced on the Illumina HiSeq System as 87-base-pair reads. The source study handled its data this way. A later analysis counted approximately 84 million unique TCR beta chains across the 700 or so repertoires, and roughly 11 million of these chains were shared by at least two donors. A nearest-neighbor algorithm error-corrected the raw reads and collapsed the reads into unique sequences, merging closely related sequences to remove PCR and sequencing errors. CDR3 sequences were aligned to IMGT reference sequences to assign V, D and J gene segments. For a sequence to be retained, a match of at least six nucleotides was required to both a V gene segment and a J gene segment. Rearrangements were called productive when the CDR3 lacked stop codons and stayed in frame with V and J; all others were non-productive. Following IMGT convention, CDR3 was defined as the stretch from the second conserved V-encoded cysteine up to the conserved J-encoded phenylalanine. Sequences without an unambiguous match to a single V gene segment were excluded from the earlier analysis of approximately 600 of the donors. In an earlier analysis of approximately 610 of the donors, V segments were called functional above 56.7% productive rearrangements and were called segregating when the between-donor standard deviation exceeded 5%. To diagnose cytomegalovirus status from the catalog of TCR beta chain sequences, a statistical classification framework was built. A later analysis assigned V and J genes by comparing TCR nucleotide sequences with IMGT/GENE-DB human TR gene sequences. The TCRdist pipeline was used in a later analysis to assign CDR3 sequences and most-parsimonious VDJ recombination scenarios. In a later analysis, each TCR beta chain was defined by its CDR3 amino acid sequence together with its V-gene family, and reads without a unique V-gene family were excluded. In a later analysis, 450 to 600 highly shared, low-generation-probability nucleotide sequences were removed to address suspected cross-contamination and a sequencing artifact. In a later analysis, a clonal expansion index was calculated for each public chain from normalized within-repertoire ranks of inferred template counts. In a later analysis, generation probabilities were computed using a VDJ recombination model fitted to out-of-frame rearrangements, and the results were checked against IGoR. A later analysis scored TCR-TCR, TCR-HLA and TCR-CMV co-occurrence with hypergeometric tests, applying a repertoire-size bias correction to TCR pairs. False discovery rates were estimated in a later analysis by permuting HLA or CMV assignments 20 times. A later analysis grouped co-occurring TCRs with DBSCAN, adding TCRdist sequence similarity when clustering within HLA-allele-positive subsets. Co-occurrence clustering excluded repertoires with fewer than 30,000 or more than 120,000 public chains, plus five with anomalous nucleotide sharing. TCRdb retrieved this table from immuneACCESS and kept in-frame rearrangements only. Not all clones are present; in checked studies, unresolved V genes account for under half, and no reason is known for the remainder. That table gives V, J and clone size, and the DNA gave D and trimming. This sample lists 180,000 or so clones; under 80% were detected once. Under 2.5% of the sample goes to the ten largest clones.

The cohort consisted of more than 650 healthy bone marrow donors. Cohort members were all nominally healthy when sampled, although unrecorded immune exposures were likely present. The donor was CMV seropositive and belonged to the group of around 300 seropositive cohort members. Each donor provided a peripheral blood sample, and peripheral blood mononuclear cells were used for TCR beta sequencing. The Qiagen DNeasy Blood Extraction Kit was used to extract genomic DNA from the blood cell samples. CDR1 and CDR2, looked up from the germline V gene (reference sequence), are SGHNT and YYREEE. V and J lose 4 bases and 7 bases, and a span of 12 bases separates them. Taken from cysteine to phenylalanine, the CDR3 has 13 residues. The kept DNA is CDR3 alone, 39 bases in frame from the first base.

What was sequenced was PBMCs. The chain is made from TRBV5-4 and TRBJ1-3, with TRBD1 as a weak D call on 5 bases. The TCR was taken from a woman aged 25 to 45 in good health and CMV-seropositive. The CDR3 here reads CASSPRGVNTIYF. The sequenced DNA: TGTGCCAGCAGCCCCCGGGGGGTGAACACCATATATTTT.